One and the same sample provided the 17 T cell receptor beta chains below, sequenced in a study of identical twins. TCRdb reanalysed the 5' RACE reads using MiXCR and keeps one entry per CDR3 protein. Of some 330,000 distinct CDR3 sequences in the sample, roughly 10% were seen once. What was sequenced was naive T cells sorted from blood. These receptors all come from a woman in her forties or fifties in good health.

The gene calls are TRBV24-1 and TRBJ2-2; a possible D gene is TRBD1 (6 bases). Germline lookup yields CDR1 KGHDR and CDR2 SFDVKD. V gave up 6 bases and J gave up 5 bases, with 12 bases separating them. This CDR3 contains 14 residues. The CDR3 loop is CATSNREATGELFF. Here the CDR3 DNA reads TGTGCCACCAGTAACAGGGAAGCAACCGGGGAGCTGTTTTTT.

A few counts support this clonotype. The chain has TRBV5-1 and TRBJ1-3; D is undetermined. V lost 0 bases to trimming and J lost 4 bases, with 8 bases between them. The CDR3 consists of 14 residues. Per the germline V gene, CDR1 is SGHRS and CDR2 is YFSETQ. The CDR3 region has the DNA TGCGCCAGCAGCTTGGAAGGGTACGGAAACACCATATATTTT. Translating gives CASSLEGYGNTIYF.

This clonotype was seen only a few times. This chain joins TRBV29-1 and TRBJ2-7, with 7 bases that match TRBD1. This CDR3 region has 14 residues. Germline CDR1 and CDR2: SQVTM and ANQGSEA. V trimming: 5 bases; J trimming: 2 bases; junction bases outside the gene matches: 9. This CDR3 reads CSVLTGALTYEQYF. CDR3 nucleotides: TGCAGCGTTCTTACAGGGGCGCTGACCTACGAGCAGTACTTC.

This clonotype was seen a few times. V gene TRBV3-1 combines with J gene TRBJ2-5; 11 bases line up with TRBD2. The J segment lost 4 bases and the V segment lost 1 base, leaving 8 bases of the junction unmatched. The CDR3 consists of 17 residues. Germline CDR1 LGHDT, CDR2 YNNKEL (reference sequence). DNA of the CDR3: TGTGCCAGCAGCCAAGCGTCGGGACTAGCGGAGGGAGAGACCCAGTACTTC. Translating gives CASSQASGLAEGETQYF.

This clonotype was seen more than once but under ten times. This sequence joins TRBV9 and TRBJ2-7, with 8 bases identical to TRBD2. V gave up 4 bases and J gave up 2 bases; unmatched junction bases: 17. The CDR3 runs 18 residues. Germline V gene sequence: CDR1 SGDLS, CDR2 YYNGEE. The CDR3 region has the DNA TGTGCCAGCAGCCCCACCCCGAGGAGCGGGAGACGGACCTACGAGCAGTACTTC. Translated: CASSPTPRSGRRTYEQYF.

Many counts were recorded for this clonotype. The gene calls are TRBV29-1 and TRBJ2-7, with D maybe TRBD1 (6 bases). V lost 4 bases, J lost 2 bases, and 6 bases lay in between. Germline V lookup: CDR1 SQVTM, CDR2 ANQGSEA. The CDR3 covers 11 residues. The CDR3 coding sequence is TGCAGCGTTGGGACAGCCTACGAGCAGTACGTC. Its protein product is CSVGTAYEQYV.

In this sample, this clonotype turned up a few times. V and J are TRBV6-1 and TRBJ2-7; D is unclear. The CDR3 consists of 12 residues. Germline assignment: CDR1 MNHNS and CDR2 SASEGT. Between the trimmed V and J ends, which lost 5 bases and 6 bases, there was a span of 11 bases. CDR3 loop: CASSHPVGEQYV. The CDR3 DNA reads as TGTGCCAGCAGTCATCCGGTGGGCGAGCAGTACGTC.

This clonotype came up many times. The chain recombines TRBV5-1 with TRBJ2-1, with a possible D match to TRBD1 (6 bases). Germline-derived CDR1 and CDR2 are SGHRS and YFSETQ. V was clipped by 5 bases and J by 6 bases, with 9 bases between them. This CDR3 contains 12 residues. CDR3 DNA sequence: TGCGCCAGCAGTTGGACAGCCAATGAGCAGTTCTTC. This gives the protein CASSWTANEQFF.

This clonotype was picked up many times. The chain combines TRBV29-1 with TRBJ2-1, with TRBD2 matching over 10 bases. Losses at the gene ends were 1 base for V and 4 bases for J; bases not matched to a gene: 10. Looked up from germline, CDR1 is SQVTM and CDR2 is ANQGSEA. The CDR3 extends over 17 amino acids. The CDR3 nucleotides read TGCAGCGTTGAAGGAGCGGGAGGGACCCCAGCTTACAATGAGCAGTTCTTC. Translating it yields CSVEGAGGTPAYNEQFF.

The sample holds many counts of this clonotype. This rearrangement joins TRBV12-3 or TRBV12-4 to TRBJ1-2; D perhaps matches TRBD1 (5 bases). This CDR3 spans 14 amino acids. V was shortened by 3 bases and J by 6 bases, with 14 bases between the two germline ends. In DNA, the CDR3 is TGTGCCAGCAGTTTGGGCAGGCAGGGCCATGGCTACACCTTC. Encoded protein: CASSLGRQGHGYTF.

This clonotype appeared many times. The V call is TRBV29-1, the J call TRBJ2-7, with TRBD1 matching 7 bases. Unmatched junction bases numbered 9, after V lost 4 bases and J lost 3 bases. CDR3 length: 14 amino acids. Germline V gene data show CDR1 as SQVTM and CDR2 as ANQGSEA. The CDR3, as DNA: TGCAGCGTTGTCCCCGGACAGGAATTCTACGAGCAGTACTTC. This codes for CSVVPGQEFYEQYF.

The sample holds a few counts of this clonotype. V and J are TRBV10-3 and TRBJ1-1, with 9 bases identical to TRBD1. Trimming took 3 bases from V and 11 from J; bases not matched to a gene: 22. The CDR3 loop spans 18 amino acids. In germline, CDR1 is ENHRY, CDR2 SYGVKD. The CDR3 loop is CAISDPGQGRAPQGMAFF. The DNA of the CDR3 is TGTGCCATCAGTGACCCGGGACAGGGTAGGGCACCCCAAGGAATGGCTTTCTTT.

This clonotype has more than one count but fewer than ten. The chain joins TRBV4-1 to TRBJ2-7; the D is unclear. Germline V lookup: CDR1 MGHRA, CDR2 YSYEKL. V shed 4 bases and J shed 2 bases, with 15 bases lying between them. CDR3 length equals 15 residues. CDR3 residues: CASSPTDSGAYEQYF. For the CDR3, the DNA is TGCGCCAGCAGCCCGACTGATAGTGGAGCCTACGAGCAGTACTTC.

This clonotype was observed at least ten times. The chain recombines TRBV15 with TRBJ2-1, with unresolved D. V lost 0 bases to trimming and J lost 7 bases, with 10 bases between them. CDR3 size: 14 residues. Germline assignment: CDR1 LNHNV and CDR2 YYDKDF (reference sequence). The CDR3 loop reads CATSRDRGGNEQFF. The CDR3 DNA sequence: TGTGCCACCAGCAGAGATCGAGGCGGAAATGAGCAGTTCTTC.

This sequence joins TRBV6-6 and TRBJ1-4; a possible D gene is TRBD1 (6 bases). Germline V gene lookup returns CDR1 MNHNY and CDR2 SVGAGI (reference sequence). V shed 6 bases and J shed 4 bases, with 15 bases lying between them. The CDR3 runs 15 residues. The chain's CDR3 is CASRRGGPNNEKLFF. The CDR3 DNA sequence: TGTGCCAGCAGACGGGGGGGCCCTAATAATGAAAAACTGTTTTTT.

The V gene is TRBV11-3, the J gene TRBJ2-3, with D perhaps being TRBD1 or TRBD2 (5 bases each). V lost 4 bases to trimming and J lost 1 base, with 18 bases between them. In germline, CDR1 is SGHNT, CDR2 YENEEA. The CDR3 totals 17 residues. DNA for the CDR3: TGTGCCAGCAGCTCCTCCTCCGGGACCCCCCGCACAGATACGCAGTATTTT. Amino acids: CASSSSSGTPRTDTQYF.

The rearrangement links TRBV18 to TRBJ2-5; no firm D call. Trimming took off 2 bases at V and 5 bases at J, with 9 bases between the two ends. The germline CDR1 and CDR2 sequences are KGHSH and LQKENI. The CDR3 contains 13 residues. Written as DNA, the CDR3 is TGTGCCAGCTCACCAGCCTTATCGGAGACCCAGTACTTC. It is translated as CASSPALSETQYF.